This TCR beta chain comes out of a study of cytomegalovirus exposure and HLA in healthy donors. Study-level points and caveats: Some V segments, TRBV6-2 and TRBV6-3 among them, were indistinguishable and were therefore excluded. TCR beta V segments were, for the most part, productive about 87% or about 30% of the time in an earlier analysis. With further analysis later on, most CMV-associated TCR beta chains appeared HLA-restricted.

The PCR made use of 60 Vbeta and 13 Jbeta primers. Original processing methods: In a later analysis, roughly 11 million of 75 million to 90 million unique beta chains occurred in at least two donors. Libraries were prepared by immunoSEQ multiplex PCR; TCRdb keeps only in-frame clonotypes and omits some of them. That table gives V, J and clone size, and the DNA gave D and trimming. The data show approximately 150,000 clones, around 75% seen once. This CDR3 is 17 amino acids long. Trimming left V 5 bases short and J 6 bases short, with 23 bases between. Germline V gives CDR1 SGHTA, CDR2 FQGNSA. This clone was recorded once. What it binds is unknown.

The specimen sequenced was PBMCs. The TCR originated in a human donor in good health. The chain joins TRBV7-2 to TRBJ1-5; weak D call: TRBD1 (6 bases). The CDR3 DNA is TGTGCCAGCAGCCACCCCATTGGGGGGGCGTCGAGTCAGCCCCAGCATTTT. Its translation is CASSHPIGGASSQPQHF.